This TCR beta chain was profiled in a study of T cells in Graves' hyperthyroidism and ophthalmopathy. RNA transcripts served as the template for amplifying TCR beta CDR3 regions. The TCR CDR3 first-round RT-PCR relied on the HTBI primer set. From the multiplex PCR reads, TCRdb called clonotypes with MiXCR, one entry per CDR3 protein. The sample has under 550,000 distinct CDR3 sequences, approximately 15% seen once. CDR1 and CDR2 from the germline V gene are MDHEN and SYDVKM. CDR3 length: 23 amino acids. With 7 bases clipped from V and 5 bases from J, the junction kept 32 bases outside the gene matches. This clonotype was counted only a few times.

This receptor was taken from a woman younger than 30 with Graves' hyperthyroidism. The sequencing sample was made of blood. This chain links TRBV28 with TRBJ2-1; 10 bases are shared with TRBD1. CDR3 nucleotides: TGTGCCAGCACCCTAACGAGTTTAGAACGCCGGGACAGGGGACACAACAACAACAATGAGCAGTTCTTC. This translates into CASTLTSLERRDRGHNNNNEQFF.